Included here is one T cell receptor (beta chain) sequence, with context. The data are from a study of blood T cell repertoires in COVID-19. Assay used: immunoSEQ multiplex PCR; TCRdb lists only in-frame clones, some missing. The table shows approximately 240,000 clones, with nearly 85% occurring only once. There are 15 residues in the CDR3. V shed 5 bases and J 4 bases; nucleotides not matched to a gene: 10. The germline gives CDR1 SGHAT, CDR2 FQNNGV. The chain has TRBV11-2 and TRBJ2-5; 7 bases agree with TRBD2. The source of this sequence is a human donor in a cohort sampled during active COVID-19. The sequencing input was peripheral blood. The CDR3 loop is CASSPFGGGRETQYF. The CDR3 DNA follows: TGTGCCAGCAGCCCCTTTGGGGGAGGGCGAGAGACCCAGTACTTC.